A selection of T cell receptor beta chains follows, all from one sample in a study of Graves' ophthalmopathy and Graves' hyperthyroidism. TCRdb reprocessed the multiplex PCR reads via MiXCR and lists one record per CDR3 protein. The sample holds almost 400,000 distinct CDR3 sequences, approximately 20% seen once. The sample was peripheral blood. The receptors were sampled from a young woman with Graves' ophthalmopathy. Both conserved end residues are part of each CDR3. D genes are given only for firm matches. Where a row states a size, it is once, few, many or the class of an expanded clone; other rows omit it.

TRBJ1-5,NA,TRBV12-3/TRBV12-4,NA,TGTGCCAGCAGCCAAGACAACCTGGGTCATCAGCCCCAGCATTTT,CASSQDNLGHQPQHF
TRBJ1-2,NA,TRBV5-1,once,TGCGCCAGCAGCTTGTCGGGAACCTACTACTATGGCTACACCTTC,CASSLSGTYYYGYTF
TRBJ2-2,TRBD2,TRBV6-2/TRBV6-3,NA,TGTGCCAGCAGCCCAGCGGGAGGAAGGACCGGGGAGCTGTTTTTT,CASSPAGGRTGELFF
TRBJ2-7,TRBD2,TRBV6-2/TRBV6-3,NA,TGTGCCAGCAGTTACTCGGACGGTAGCGGGAGGGACGAGCAGTACTTC,CASSYSDGSGRDEQYF
TRBJ1-1,NA,TRBV12-3/TRBV12-4,many,TGTGCCAGCACCAAACTGGGGGGCGTGGGAGCTTTCTTT,CASTKLGGVGAFF
TRBJ2-7,NA,TRBV2,many,TGTGCCAGCAGATACCGGGACATTCGGTTTGGCTCCTACGAGCAGTACTTC,CASRYRDIRFGSYEQYF
TRBJ1-5,NA,TRBV9,many,TGTGCCAGCAGCGGAGGGGATTTCTTGAGCAATCAGCCCCAGCATTTT,CASSGGDFLSNQPQHF
TRBJ1-2,NA,TRBV10-3,many,TGTGCCATCCGTCAAGGGACGGGGAACTATGGCTACACCTTC,CAIRQGTGNYGYTF
TRBJ2-5,TRBD1,TRBV12-3/TRBV12-4,NA,TGTGCCAGCAGTTTGGAGACAGGGGGTCCAGAGACCCAGTACTTC,CASSLETGGPETQYF
TRBJ1-1,NA,TRBV7-3,few,TGTGCCGGCAGCTTATCGGGGAACACTGAAGCTTTCTTT,CAGSLSGNTEAFF
TRBJ1-3,NA,TRBV6-5,NA,TGTGCCAGCAGTTCCCTTCTAATCGGGCGAAACACCATATATTTT,CASSSLLIGRNTIYF
TRBJ1-5,TRBD1,TRBV2,many,TGTGCCAGCAGCGACAGGGTGCGGCAGCCCCAGCATTTT,CASSDRVRQPQHF
TRBJ1-1,NA,TRBV29-1,NA,TGCAGCGGGATAGGACAGTGGGGAAACACTGAAGCTTTCTTT,CSGIGQWGNTEAFF
TRBJ2-7,NA,TRBV12-3/TRBV12-4,many,TGTGCCAGCAGTTTGAGGACCAACAGGCGGTCCGAGCAGTACTTC,CASSLRTNRRSEQYF
TRBJ1-2,NA,TRBV19,NA,TGTGCCAGTAGTATCCCTTTCGGTGACTATGGCTACACCTTC,CASSIPFGDYGYTF
TRBJ2-5,NA,TRBV20-1,many,TGCAGTGCTTGGAACAGGCCAAAAGAGACCCAGTACTTC,CSAWNRPKETQYF
TRBJ2-5,NA,TRBV28,many,TGTGCCAGCAGTTCTGGGGGCGGGGTCTCTTGGGGGTTC,CASSSGGGVSWGF
TRBJ2-7,NA,TRBV7-2,many,TGTGCCAGCAGCTCCCCTAACTACGAGCAGTACTTC,CASSSPNYEQYF
TRBJ1-1,NA,TRBV10-2,many,TGCGCCAGCAGTGAGTCACTAAACACTGAAGCTTTCTTT,CASSESLNTEAFF
TRBJ2-7,NA,TRBV30,many,TGTGCCTGGAACGGGGATACCTACGAGCAGTACTTC,CAWNGDTYEQYF
TRBJ2-7,NA,TRBV10-3,few,TGTGCCATCAGTGAAACAGGGCTGCTGACCTACGAGCAGTACTTC,CAISETGLLTYEQYF
TRBJ2-7,TRBD2,TRBV6-5,few,TGTGCCAGCAGTTACTCCCTAGCGGGCCTCAGGGACGAGCAGTACTTC,CASSYSLAGLRDEQYF
TRBJ1-2,NA,TRBV9,many,TGTGCCAGCAGCGCCGAGTTAAAGGGCTATGGCTACACCTTC,CASSAELKGYGYTF
TRBJ2-2,NA,TRBV10-1,many,TGCGCCAGCAGTGGACAGTCGAACACCGGGGAGCTGTTTTTT,CASSGQSNTGELFF
TRBJ2-7,NA,TRBV5-1,many,TGCGCCAGCAGGGACGGATACGAGCAGTACTTC,CASRDGYEQYF
TRBJ2-7,NA,TRBV19,many,TGTGCCAGTAGTATAGAGGCCCCCAGGGGTGGAATCAAGCAGTACTTC,CASSIEAPRGGIKQYF
TRBJ2-6,NA,TRBV18,many,TGTGCCAGCTCAGCGGATCGAAACGTCCTGACTTTC,CASSADRNVLTF
TRBJ1-1,TRBD1,TRBV28,NA,TGTGCCAGCAGCTTGGGACAGGGACCGAACACTGAAGCTTTCTTT,CASSLGQGPNTEAFF
TRBJ1-2,NA,TRBV25-1,many,TGTGCCAGCAGTGAATATCCGCGTAACTATGGCTACACCTTC,CASSEYPRNYGYTF
TRBJ1-3,TRBD1,TRBV12-3/TRBV12-4,many,TGTGCCAGCACTCCCGGACAGGGACTTGGAAACACCATATATTTT,CASTPGQGLGNTIYF
TRBJ1-5,NA,TRBV19,many,TGTGCCAGTAGCCCGCAGGGAAGTCAGCCCCAGCATTTT,CASSPQGSQPQHF
TRBJ2-2,TRBD1,TRBV11-2,few,TGTGCCAGCAGTTTCCCCGCGGGACAGGGGGCCGTCGGGGAGCTGTTTTTT,CASSFPAGQGAVGELFF
TRBJ2-7,TRBD1,TRBV28,few,TGTGCCAGCAGTTTCTCCGGGACAGGGGGTGTTGGGCAGTACTTC,CASSFSGTGGVGQYF
TRBJ2-7,NA,TRBV5-1,many,TGCGCCAGCACCCCGCTTGCGGGTTATGATGAGCAGTACTTC,CASTPLAGYDEQYF
TRBJ2-5,TRBD2,TRBV7-2,many,TGTGCCAGCAGCTTATTTTGGACTAGCATTCAAGAGACCCAGTACTTC,CASSLFWTSIQETQYF
TRBJ1-2,NA,TRBV12-3/TRBV12-4,many,TGTGCCAGCAGTTTAAGGGCACCCTATGGCTACACCTTC,CASSLRAPYGYTF
TRBJ1-5,NA,TRBV6-1,many,TGTGCCAGCAGCGTAGACAGCCCAGGCCTCAATCAGCCCCAGCATTTT,CASSVDSPGLNQPQHF
TRBJ2-5,NA,TRBV9,many,TGTGCCAGCAGCCCACGTTTTTTCCCAGAGACCCAGTACTTC,CASSPRFFPETQYF
TRBJ1-1,NA,TRBV7-2,many,TGTGCCAGCAGCTTAGAAGGGGGAGCTGAAGCTTTCTTT,CASSLEGGAEAFF
TRBJ2-2,NA,TRBV10-3,few,TGTGCCATCAGTGAGGGAGCGGGCACCGGGGAGCTGTTTTTT,CAISEGAGTGELFF
TRBJ2-7,NA,TRBV28,many,TGTGCCAGCAGCCTGACTCAGGTGGCAACCTACGAGCAGTACTTC,CASSLTQVATYEQYF
TRBJ1-5,TRBD1,TRBV18,many,TGTGCCAGCTCAGAGGGGGCACGAGGGAGGTTCGATCAGCCCCAGCATTTT,CASSEGARGRFDQPQHF
TRBJ1-6,NA,TRBV27,few,TGTGCCAGCAGTCATACAGGGTTTTATAATTCACCCCTCCACTTT,CASSHTGFYNSPLHF
TRBJ1-1,TRBD1,TRBV27,many,TGTGCCAGCAGTTCCGTATACAGGGGAGTTGAGAACACTGAAGCTTTCTTT,CASSSVYRGVENTEAFF
TRBJ1-1,NA,TRBV28,few,TGTGCCAGCAGTTTACACAGGGTGAATACTGAAGCTTTCTTT,CASSLHRVNTEAFF
TRBJ2-2,TRBD2,TRBV5-1,many,TGCGCCAGCAGCTTGTTGGTAGCGGGAGGTATTACCGGGGAGCTGTTTTTT,CASSLLVAGGITGELFF
TRBJ2-5,NA,TRBV30,many,TGTGCCTGCTATGGCCAATCCCAAGAGACCCAGTACTTC,CACYGQSQETQYF
TRBJ2-7,NA,TRBV29-1,many,TGCAGCGTTGAAGGGGGCCGCGTCGGCTACGAGCAGTACTTC,CSVEGGRVGYEQYF
TRBJ2-2,TRBD2,TRBV7-3,many,TGTGCCAGCAGCTTAACGGGAGCTAGCGGGGCTTTCGCGAACACCGGGGAGCTGTTTTTT,CASSLTGASGAFANTGELFF
TRBJ1-2,NA,TRBV19,many,TGTGCCAGCTTGGACAGACACTATGGCTACACCTTC,CASLDRHYGYTF
TRBJ2-7,NA,TRBV20-1,NA,TGCAGTGCTGAAGGACACGCACCCGCACTCTGGGAGCAGTACTTC,CSAEGHAPALWEQYF
TRBJ1-2,TRBD1,TRBV12-3/TRBV12-4,few,TGTGCCAGCAGTTCCTCGGGACAGCCGAGCTACACCTTC,CASSSSGQPSYTF
TRBJ1-2,NA,TRBV6-2/TRBV6-3,NA,TGTGCCAGCACCACAGGAAACTATGGCTACACCTTC,CASTTGNYGYTF
TRBJ1-5,NA,TRBV20-1,NA,TGCAGTGCTAGGTGGCAGGGCGGGGATCAGCCCCAGCATTTT,CSARWQGGDQPQHF
TRBJ1-1,NA,TRBV24-1,many,TGTGCCACCAGTGATTCCCGAGGGACTGAAGCTTTCTTT,CATSDSRGTEAFF
TRBJ1-3,NA,TRBV6-5,many,TGTGCCAGCAGTTACGGCTTCGGTGGAGGAAACACCATATATTTT,CASSYGFGGGNTIYF
TRBJ2-7,TRBD1,TRBV27,many,TGTGCCAGCACCGATTCAGACAGGGGGCCCTACGAGCAGTACTTC,CASTDSDRGPYEQYF